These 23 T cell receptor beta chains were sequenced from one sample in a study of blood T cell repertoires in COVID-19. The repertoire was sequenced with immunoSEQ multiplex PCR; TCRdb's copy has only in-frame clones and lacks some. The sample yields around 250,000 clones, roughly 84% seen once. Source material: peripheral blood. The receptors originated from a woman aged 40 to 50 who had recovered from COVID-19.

The CDR3, as DNA: TGTGCCAGCAGTAAGGGGGGGAAGACTGAAGCTTTCTTT. It is translated as CASSKGGKTEAFF. This sequence joins TRBV6-5 and TRBJ1-1, with a tentative D call TRBD1 (6 bases). Germline V gene sequence: CDR1 MNHEY, CDR2 SVGAGI. This CDR3 is built from 13 residues. V lost 5 bases, J lost 5 bases, and 12 bases lay in between.

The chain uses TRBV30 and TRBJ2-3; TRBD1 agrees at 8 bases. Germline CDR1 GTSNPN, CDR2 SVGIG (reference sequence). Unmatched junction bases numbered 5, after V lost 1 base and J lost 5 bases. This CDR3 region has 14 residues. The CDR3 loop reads CAWSGGQVIDTQYF. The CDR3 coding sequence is TGTGCCTGGAGTGGGGGACAGGTGATAGATACGCAGTATTTT.

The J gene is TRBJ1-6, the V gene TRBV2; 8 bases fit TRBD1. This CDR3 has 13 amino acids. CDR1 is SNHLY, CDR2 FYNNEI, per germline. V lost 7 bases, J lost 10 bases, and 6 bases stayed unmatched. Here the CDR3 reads CASMGQGASPLHF. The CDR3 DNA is TGTGCCAGCATGGGGCAGGGGGCCTCACCCCTCCACTTT.

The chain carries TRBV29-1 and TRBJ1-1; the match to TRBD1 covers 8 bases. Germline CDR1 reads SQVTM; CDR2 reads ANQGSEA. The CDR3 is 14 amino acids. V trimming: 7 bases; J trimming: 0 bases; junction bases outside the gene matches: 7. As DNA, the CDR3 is TGCAGCGCCCATCCGGGACAGGTGAACACTGAAGCTTTCTTT. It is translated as CSAHPGQVNTEAFF. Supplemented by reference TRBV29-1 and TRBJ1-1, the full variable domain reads SAVISQKPSRDICQRGTSLTIQCQVDSQVTMMFWYRQQPGQSLTLIATANQGSEATYESGFVIDKFPISRPNLTFSTLTVSNMSPEDSSIYLCSAHPGQVNTEAFFGQGTRLTVV.

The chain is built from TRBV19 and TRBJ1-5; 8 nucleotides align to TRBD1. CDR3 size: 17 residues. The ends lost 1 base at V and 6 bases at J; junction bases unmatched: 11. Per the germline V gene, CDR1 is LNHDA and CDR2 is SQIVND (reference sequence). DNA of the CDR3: TGTGCCAGTAGTATAGCCTCGGACAGGGTTATTAGTCAGCCCCAGCATTTT. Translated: CASSIASDRVISQPQHF.

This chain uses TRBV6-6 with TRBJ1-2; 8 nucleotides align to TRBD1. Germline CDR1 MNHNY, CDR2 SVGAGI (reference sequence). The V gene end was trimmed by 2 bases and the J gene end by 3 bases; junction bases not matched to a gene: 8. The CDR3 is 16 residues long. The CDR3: CASSYGTGYGDYGYTF. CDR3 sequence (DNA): TGTGCCAGCAGTTACGGGACAGGATACGGAGACTATGGCTACACCTTC.

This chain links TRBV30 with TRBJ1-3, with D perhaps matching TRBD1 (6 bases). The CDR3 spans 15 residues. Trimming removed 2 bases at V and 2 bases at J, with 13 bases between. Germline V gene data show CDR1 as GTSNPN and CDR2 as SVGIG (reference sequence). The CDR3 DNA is TGTGCCTGGAGTTTGGGGGCATTTACTGGAAACACCATATATTTT. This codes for CAWSLGAFTGNTIYF. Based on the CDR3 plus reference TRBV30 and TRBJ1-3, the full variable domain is SQTIHQWPATLVQPVGSPLSLECTVEGTSNPNLYWYRQAAGRGLQLLFYSVGIGQISSEVPQNLSASRPQDRQFILSSKKLLLSDSGFYLCAWSLGAFTGNTIYFGEGSWLTVV.

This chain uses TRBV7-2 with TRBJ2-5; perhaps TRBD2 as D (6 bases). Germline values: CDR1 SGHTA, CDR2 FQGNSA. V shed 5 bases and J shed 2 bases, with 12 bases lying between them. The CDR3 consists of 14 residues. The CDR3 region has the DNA TGTGCCAGCAGCCGGCTGGGAGGTCAAGAGACCCAGTACTTC. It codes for CASSRLGGQETQYF.

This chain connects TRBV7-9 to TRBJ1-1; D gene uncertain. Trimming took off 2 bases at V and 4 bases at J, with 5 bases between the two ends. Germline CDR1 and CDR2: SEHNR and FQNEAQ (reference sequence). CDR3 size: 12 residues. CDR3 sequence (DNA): TGTGCCAGCAGCTTATTGGCCACTGAAGCTTTCTTT. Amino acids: CASSLLATEAFF.

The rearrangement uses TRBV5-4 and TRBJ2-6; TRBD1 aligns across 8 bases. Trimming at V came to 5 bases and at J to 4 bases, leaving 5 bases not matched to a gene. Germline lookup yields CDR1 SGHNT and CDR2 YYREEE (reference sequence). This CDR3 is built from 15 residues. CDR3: CASSPGGTGANVLTF. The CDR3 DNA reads TGTGCCAGCAGTCCAGGGGGCACCGGGGCCAACGTCCTGACTTTC.

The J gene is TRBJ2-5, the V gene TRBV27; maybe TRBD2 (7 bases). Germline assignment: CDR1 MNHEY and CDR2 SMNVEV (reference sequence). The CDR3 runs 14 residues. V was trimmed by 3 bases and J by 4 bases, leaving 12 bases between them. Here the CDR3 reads CASSLEGEGETQYF. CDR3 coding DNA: TGTGCCAGCAGTTTGGAGGGGGAGGGAGAGACCCAGTACTTC.

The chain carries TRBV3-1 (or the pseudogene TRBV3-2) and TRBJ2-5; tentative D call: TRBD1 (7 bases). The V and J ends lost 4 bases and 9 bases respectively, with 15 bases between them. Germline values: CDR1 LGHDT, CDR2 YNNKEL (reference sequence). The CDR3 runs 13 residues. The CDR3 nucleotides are TGTGCCAGCAGCCGGCAGGGGGGTTCTGCCCAGTACTTC. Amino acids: CASSRQGGSAQYF.

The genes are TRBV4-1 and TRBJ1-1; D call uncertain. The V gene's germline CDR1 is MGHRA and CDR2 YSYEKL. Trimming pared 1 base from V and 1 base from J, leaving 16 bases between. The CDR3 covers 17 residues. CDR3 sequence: CASSQVDLGWSNTEAFF. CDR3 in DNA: TGCGCCAGCAGCCAAGTGGACTTAGGGTGGTCGAACACTGAAGCTTTCTTT.

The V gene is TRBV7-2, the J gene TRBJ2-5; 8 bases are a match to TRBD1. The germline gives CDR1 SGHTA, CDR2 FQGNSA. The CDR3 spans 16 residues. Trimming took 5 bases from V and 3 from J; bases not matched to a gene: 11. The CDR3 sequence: CASSVRSGTGEETQYF. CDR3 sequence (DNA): TGTGCCAGCAGCGTTCGATCCGGGACAGGCGAAGAGACCCAGTACTTC.

The CDR3 is CASSTASQNTQYF. Written as DNA, the CDR3 is TGTGCCAGCAGCACCGCTAGTCAAAATACGCAGTATTTT. V usage is TRBV5-4 and J usage is TRBJ2-3; D unclear. With 4 bases removed from V and 7 bases from J, the gap between germline ends came to 13 bases. The V gene's germline CDR1 is SGHNT and CDR2 YYREEE (reference sequence). The CDR3 runs 13 residues. The full variable domain, with the rest looked up from reference TRBV5-4 and TRBJ2-3, is ETGVTQSPTHLIKTRGQQVTLRCSSQSGHNTVSWYQQALGQGPQFIFQYYREEENGRGNFPPRFSGLQFPNYSSELNVNALELDDSALYLCASSTASQNTQYFGPGTRLTVL.

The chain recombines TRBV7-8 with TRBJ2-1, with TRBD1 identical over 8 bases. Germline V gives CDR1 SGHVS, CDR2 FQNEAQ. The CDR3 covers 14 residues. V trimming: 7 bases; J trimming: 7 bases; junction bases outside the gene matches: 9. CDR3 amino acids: CASIQGVGGNEQFF. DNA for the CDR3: TGTGCCAGCATACAGGGGGTCGGTGGTAATGAGCAGTTCTTC.

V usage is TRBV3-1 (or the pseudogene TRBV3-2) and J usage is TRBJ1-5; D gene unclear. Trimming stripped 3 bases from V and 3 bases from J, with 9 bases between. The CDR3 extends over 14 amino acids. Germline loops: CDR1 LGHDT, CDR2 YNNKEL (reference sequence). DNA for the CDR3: TGTGCCAGCAGCCAGCAGACAACCAATCAGCCCCAGCATTTT. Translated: CASSQQTTNQPQHF.

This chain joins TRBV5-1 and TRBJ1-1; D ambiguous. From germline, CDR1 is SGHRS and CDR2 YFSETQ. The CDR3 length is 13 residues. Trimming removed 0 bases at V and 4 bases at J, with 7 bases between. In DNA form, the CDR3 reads TGCGCCAGCAGCTTGGCCGAGGGCACTGAAGCTTTCTTT. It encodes CASSLAEGTEAFF.

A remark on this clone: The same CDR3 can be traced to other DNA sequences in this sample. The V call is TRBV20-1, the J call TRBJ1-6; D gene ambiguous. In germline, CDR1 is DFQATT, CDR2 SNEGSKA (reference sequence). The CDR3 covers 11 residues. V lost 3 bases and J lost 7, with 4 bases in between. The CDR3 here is CSARGNSPLHF. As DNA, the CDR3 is TGCAGTGCTAGGGGCAATTCACCCCTCCACTTT.

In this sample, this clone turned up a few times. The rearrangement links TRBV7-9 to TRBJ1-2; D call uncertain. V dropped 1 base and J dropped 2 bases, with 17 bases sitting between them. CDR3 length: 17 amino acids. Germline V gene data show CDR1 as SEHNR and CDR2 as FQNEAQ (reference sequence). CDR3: CASSLGLSGTPNYGYTF. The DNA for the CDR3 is TGTGCCAGCAGCTTAGGGTTATCGGGAACTCCAAACTATGGCTACACCTTC.

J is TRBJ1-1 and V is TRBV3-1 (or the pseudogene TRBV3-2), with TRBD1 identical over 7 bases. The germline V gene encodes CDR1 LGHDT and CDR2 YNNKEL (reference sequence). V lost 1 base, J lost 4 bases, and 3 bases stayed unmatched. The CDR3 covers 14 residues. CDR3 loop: CASSQGHRGTEAFF. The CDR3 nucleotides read TGTGCCAGCAGCCAAGGGCACAGGGGCACTGAAGCTTTCTTT.

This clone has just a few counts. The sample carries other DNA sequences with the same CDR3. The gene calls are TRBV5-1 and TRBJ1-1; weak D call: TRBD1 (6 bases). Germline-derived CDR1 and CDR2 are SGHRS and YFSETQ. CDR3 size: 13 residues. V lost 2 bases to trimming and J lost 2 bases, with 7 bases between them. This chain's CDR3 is CASSLQGNTEAFF. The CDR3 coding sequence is TGCGCCAGCAGCTTACAGGGAAACACTGAAGCTTTCTTT.

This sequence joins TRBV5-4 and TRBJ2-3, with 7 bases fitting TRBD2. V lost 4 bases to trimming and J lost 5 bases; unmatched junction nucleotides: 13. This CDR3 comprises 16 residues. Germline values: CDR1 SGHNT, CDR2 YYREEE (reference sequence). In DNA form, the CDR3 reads TGTGCCAGCAGCGATAAGCGGGGTTACTCCAGAGATACGCAGTATTTT. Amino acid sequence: CASSDKRGYSRDTQYF.